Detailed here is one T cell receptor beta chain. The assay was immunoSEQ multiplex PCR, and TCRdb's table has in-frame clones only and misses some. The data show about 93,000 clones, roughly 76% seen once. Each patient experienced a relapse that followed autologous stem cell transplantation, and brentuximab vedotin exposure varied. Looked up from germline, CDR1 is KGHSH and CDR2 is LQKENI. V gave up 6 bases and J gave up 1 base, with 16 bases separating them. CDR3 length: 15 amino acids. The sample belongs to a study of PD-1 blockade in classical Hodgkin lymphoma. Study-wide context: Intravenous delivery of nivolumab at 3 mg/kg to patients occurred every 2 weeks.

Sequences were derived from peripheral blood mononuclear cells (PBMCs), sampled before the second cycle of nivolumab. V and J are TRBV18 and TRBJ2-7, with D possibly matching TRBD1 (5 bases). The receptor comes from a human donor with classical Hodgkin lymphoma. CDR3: CASSPRVTVSYEQYF. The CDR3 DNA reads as TGTGCCAGCTCCCCAAGAGTGACAGTTTCCTACGAGCAGTACTTC.